A single sample gave rise to the 3 T cell receptor beta chains below, sequenced in a study of metastatic and nonmetastatic thyroid tumors. Thyroid surgery was preceded by no treatment in any patient. Using MiXCR, TCRdb reanalyzed the PCR reads. The data hold about 34,000 clones, with 16% observed a single time. The sequenced sample consisted of blood. The source is a female donor with papillary thyroid cancer or a benign thyroid nodule (not recorded which). Some clones in this sample may be carry-over from other donors' samples.

The table lists this clone with many counts. The genes are TRBV18 and TRBJ1-2; D may be TRBD1 (5 bases). The CDR3 covers 13 residues. Germline V gives CDR1 KGHSH, CDR2 LQKENI. Trimming stripped 3 bases from V and 6 bases from J, with 11 bases between. CDR3 nucleotides: TGTGCCAGCTCACCGGCGGCAGGGAATGGCTACACCTTC. Residues: CASSPAAGNGYTF.

This clone was observed at least ten times. The V call is TRBV20-1, the J call TRBJ1-4; 8 nucleotides line up with TRBD1. After removal of 6 bases from V and 0 bases from J, the junction contained 3 bases not matched to a gene. CDR3 length: 14 residues. Germline V gene data show CDR1 as DFQATT and CDR2 as SNEGSKA (reference sequence). The CDR3 spells CSAQTGATNEKLFF. CDR3 DNA: TGCAGTGCCCAGACAGGGGCAACTAATGAAAAACTGTTTTTT.

This clone was seen ten or more times. This chain links TRBV10-1 with TRBJ2-1, with 10 bases matching TRBD2. The CDR3 runs to 15 residues. The V gene's germline CDR1 is WNHNN and CDR2 SYGVQD (reference sequence). Trimming cost V 4 bases and J 7 bases; bases outside gene matches: 7. The CDR3 coding sequence is TGCGCCAGCAGTGGGGGTATGGGACTAGCGAATGAGCAGTTCTTC. It translates to CASSGGMGLANEQFF.